This TCR beta chain was identified in a study of blood T cell repertoires in COVID-19. Germline CDR1 and CDR2: SGHAT and FQDESV (reference sequence). The CDR3 is 15 residues long. TCRdb's table, derived via immunoSEQ multiplex PCR, lists solely in-frame clones and lacks some. The repertoire holds around 170,000 clones, with 88% as singletons. A note on this clone: At one end, the junction sequence differs from germline, possibly due to a read error.

The receptor was isolated from a man between 60 and 70 years old with acute or convalescent COVID-19. The chain uses TRBV11-1 and TRBJ2-1, with TRBD2 as a possible D gene (5 bases). Sequenced sample: peripheral blood. The CDR3 DNA is TGTGCCAGCAGCCTAGCCCCCGGTTCCTACAATGAGCAGTTCTTC. Protein sequence: CASSLAPGSYNEQFF.